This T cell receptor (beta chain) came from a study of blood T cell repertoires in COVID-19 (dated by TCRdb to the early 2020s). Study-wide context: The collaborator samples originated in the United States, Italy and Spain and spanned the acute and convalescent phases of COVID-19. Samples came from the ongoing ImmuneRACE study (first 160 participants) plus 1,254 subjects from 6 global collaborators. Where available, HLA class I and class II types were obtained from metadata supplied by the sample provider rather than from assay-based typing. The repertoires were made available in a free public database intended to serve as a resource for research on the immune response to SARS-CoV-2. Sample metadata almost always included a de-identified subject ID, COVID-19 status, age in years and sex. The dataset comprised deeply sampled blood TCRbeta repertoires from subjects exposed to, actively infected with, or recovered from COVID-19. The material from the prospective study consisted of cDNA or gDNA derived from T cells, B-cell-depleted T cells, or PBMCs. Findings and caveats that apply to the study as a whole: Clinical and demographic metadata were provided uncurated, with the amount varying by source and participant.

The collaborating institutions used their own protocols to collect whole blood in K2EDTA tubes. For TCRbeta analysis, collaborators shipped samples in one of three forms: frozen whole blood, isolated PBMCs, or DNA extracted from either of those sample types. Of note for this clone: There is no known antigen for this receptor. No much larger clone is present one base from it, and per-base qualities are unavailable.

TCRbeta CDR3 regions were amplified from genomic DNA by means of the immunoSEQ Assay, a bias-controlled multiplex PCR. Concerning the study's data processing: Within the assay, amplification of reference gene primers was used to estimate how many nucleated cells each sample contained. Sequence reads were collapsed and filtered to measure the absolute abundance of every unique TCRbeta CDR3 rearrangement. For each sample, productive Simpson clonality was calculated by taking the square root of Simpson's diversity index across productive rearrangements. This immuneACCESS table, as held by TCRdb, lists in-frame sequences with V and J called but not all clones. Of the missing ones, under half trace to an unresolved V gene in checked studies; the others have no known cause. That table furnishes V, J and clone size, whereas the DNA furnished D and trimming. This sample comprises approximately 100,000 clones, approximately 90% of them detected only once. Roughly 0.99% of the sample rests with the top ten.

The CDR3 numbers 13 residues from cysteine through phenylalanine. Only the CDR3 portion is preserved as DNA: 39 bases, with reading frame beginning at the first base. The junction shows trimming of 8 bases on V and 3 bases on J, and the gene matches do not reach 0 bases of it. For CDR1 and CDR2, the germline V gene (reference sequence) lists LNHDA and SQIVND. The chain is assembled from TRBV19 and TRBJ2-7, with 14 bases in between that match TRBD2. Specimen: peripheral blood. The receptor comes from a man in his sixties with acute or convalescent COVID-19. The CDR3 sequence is CASGTSGSYEQYF. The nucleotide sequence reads TGTGCCAGTGGGACTAGCGGGAGCTACGAGCAGTACTTC. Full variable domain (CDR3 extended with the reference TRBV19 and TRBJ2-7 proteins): DGGITQSPKYLFRKEGQNVTLSCEQNLNHDAMYWYRQDPGQGLRLIYYSQIVNDFQKGDIAEGYSVSREKKESFPLTVTSAQKNPTAFYLCASGTSGSYEQYFGPGTRLTVT.